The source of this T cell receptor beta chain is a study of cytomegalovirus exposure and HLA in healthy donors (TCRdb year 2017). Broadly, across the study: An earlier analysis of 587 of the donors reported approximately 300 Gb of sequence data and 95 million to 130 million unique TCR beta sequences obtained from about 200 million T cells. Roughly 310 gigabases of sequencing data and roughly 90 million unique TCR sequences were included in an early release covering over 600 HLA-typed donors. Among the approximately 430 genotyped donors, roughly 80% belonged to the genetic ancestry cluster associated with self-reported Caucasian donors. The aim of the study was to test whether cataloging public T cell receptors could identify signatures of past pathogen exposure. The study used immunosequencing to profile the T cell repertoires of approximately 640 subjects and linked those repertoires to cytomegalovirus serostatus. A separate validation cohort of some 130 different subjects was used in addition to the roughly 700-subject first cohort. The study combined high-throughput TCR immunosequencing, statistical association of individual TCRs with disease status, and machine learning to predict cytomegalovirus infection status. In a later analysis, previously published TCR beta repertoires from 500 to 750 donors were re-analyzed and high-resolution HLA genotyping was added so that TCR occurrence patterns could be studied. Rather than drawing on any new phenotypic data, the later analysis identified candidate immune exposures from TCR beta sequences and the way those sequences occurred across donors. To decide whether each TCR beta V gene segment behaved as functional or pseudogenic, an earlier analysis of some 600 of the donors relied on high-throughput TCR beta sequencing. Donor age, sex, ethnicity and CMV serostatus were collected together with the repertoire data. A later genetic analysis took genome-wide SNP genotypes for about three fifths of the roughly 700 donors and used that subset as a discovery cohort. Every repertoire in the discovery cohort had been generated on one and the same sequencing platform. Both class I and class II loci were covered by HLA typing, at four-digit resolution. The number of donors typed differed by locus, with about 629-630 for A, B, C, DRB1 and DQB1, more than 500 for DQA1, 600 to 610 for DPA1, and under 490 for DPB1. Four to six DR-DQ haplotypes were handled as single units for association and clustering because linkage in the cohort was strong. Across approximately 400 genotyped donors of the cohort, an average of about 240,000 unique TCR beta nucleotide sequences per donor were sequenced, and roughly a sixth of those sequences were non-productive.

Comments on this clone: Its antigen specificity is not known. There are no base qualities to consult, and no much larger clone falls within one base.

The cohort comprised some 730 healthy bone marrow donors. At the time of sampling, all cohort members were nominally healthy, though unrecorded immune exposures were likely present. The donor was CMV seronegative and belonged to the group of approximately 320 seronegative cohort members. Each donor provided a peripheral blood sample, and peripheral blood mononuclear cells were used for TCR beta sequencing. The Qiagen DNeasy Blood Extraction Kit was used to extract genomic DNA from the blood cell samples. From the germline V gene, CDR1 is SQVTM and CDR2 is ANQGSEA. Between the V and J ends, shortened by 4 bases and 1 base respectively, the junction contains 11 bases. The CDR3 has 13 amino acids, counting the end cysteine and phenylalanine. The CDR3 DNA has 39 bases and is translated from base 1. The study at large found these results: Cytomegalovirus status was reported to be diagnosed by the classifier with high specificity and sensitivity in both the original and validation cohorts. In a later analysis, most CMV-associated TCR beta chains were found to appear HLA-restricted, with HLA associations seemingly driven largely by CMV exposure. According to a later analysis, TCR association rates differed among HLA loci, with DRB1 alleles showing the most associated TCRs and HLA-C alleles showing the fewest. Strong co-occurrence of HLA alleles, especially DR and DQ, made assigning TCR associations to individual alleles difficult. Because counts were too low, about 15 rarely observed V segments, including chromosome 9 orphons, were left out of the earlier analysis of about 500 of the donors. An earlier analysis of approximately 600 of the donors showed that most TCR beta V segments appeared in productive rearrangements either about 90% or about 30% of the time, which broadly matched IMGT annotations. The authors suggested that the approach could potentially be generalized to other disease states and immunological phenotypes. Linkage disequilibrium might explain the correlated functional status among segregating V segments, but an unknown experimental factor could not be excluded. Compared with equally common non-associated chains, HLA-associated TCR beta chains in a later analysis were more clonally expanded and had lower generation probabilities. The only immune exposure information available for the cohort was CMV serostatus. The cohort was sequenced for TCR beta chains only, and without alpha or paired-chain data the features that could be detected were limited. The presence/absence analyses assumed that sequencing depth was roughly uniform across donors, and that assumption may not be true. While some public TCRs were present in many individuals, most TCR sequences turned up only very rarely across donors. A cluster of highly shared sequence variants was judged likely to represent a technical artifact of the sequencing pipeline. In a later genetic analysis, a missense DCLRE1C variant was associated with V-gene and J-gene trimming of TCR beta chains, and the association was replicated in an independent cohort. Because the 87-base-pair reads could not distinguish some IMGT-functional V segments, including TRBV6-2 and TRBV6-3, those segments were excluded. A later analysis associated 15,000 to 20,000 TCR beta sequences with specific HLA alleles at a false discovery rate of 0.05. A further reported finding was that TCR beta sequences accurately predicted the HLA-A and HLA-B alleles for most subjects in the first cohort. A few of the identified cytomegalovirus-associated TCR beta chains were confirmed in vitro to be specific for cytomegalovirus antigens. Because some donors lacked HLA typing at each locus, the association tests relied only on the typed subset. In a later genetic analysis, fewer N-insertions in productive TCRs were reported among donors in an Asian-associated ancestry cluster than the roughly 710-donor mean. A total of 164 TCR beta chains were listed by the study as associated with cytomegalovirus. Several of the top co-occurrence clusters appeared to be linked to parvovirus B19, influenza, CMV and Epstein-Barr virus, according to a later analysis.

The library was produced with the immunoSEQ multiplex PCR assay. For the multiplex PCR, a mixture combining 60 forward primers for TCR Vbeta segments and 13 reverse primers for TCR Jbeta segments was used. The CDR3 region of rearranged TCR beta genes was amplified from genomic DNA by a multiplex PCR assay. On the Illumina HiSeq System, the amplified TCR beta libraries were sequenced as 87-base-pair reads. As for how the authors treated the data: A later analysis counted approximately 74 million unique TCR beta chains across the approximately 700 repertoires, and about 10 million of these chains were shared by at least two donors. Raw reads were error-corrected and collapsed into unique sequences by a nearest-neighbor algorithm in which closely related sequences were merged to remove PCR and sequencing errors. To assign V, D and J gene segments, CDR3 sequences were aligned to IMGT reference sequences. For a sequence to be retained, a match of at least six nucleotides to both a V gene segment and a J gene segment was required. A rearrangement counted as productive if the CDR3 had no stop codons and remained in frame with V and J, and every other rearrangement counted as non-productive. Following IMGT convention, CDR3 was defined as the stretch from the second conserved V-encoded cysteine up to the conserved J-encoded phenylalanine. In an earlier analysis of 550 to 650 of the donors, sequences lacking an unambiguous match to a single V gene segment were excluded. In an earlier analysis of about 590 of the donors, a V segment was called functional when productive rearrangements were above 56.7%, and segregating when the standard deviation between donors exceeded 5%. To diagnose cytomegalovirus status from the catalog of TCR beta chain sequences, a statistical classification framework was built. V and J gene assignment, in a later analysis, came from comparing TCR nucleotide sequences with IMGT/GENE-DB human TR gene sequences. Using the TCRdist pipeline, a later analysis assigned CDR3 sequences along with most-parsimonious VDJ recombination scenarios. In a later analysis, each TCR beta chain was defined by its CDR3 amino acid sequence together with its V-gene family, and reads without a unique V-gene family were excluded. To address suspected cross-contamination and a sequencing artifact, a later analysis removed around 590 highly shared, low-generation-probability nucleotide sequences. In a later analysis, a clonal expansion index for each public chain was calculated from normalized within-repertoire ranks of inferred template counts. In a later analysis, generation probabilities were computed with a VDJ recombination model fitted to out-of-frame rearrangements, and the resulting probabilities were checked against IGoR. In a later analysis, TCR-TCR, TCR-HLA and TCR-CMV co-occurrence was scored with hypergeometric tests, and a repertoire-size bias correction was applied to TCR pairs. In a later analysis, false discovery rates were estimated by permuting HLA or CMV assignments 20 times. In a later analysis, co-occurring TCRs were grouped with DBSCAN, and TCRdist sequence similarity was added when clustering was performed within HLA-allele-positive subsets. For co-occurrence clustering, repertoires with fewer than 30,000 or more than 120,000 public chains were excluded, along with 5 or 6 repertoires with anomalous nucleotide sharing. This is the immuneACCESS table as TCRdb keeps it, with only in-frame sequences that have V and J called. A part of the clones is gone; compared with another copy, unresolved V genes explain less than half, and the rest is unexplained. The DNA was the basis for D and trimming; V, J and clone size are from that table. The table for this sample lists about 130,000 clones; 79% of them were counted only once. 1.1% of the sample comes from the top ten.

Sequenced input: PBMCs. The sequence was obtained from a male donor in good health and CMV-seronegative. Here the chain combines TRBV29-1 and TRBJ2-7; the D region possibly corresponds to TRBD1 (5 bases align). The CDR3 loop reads CSVVWSGSYEQYF. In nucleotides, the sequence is TGCAGCGTTGTATGGTCAGGGTCCTACGAGCAGTACTTC.